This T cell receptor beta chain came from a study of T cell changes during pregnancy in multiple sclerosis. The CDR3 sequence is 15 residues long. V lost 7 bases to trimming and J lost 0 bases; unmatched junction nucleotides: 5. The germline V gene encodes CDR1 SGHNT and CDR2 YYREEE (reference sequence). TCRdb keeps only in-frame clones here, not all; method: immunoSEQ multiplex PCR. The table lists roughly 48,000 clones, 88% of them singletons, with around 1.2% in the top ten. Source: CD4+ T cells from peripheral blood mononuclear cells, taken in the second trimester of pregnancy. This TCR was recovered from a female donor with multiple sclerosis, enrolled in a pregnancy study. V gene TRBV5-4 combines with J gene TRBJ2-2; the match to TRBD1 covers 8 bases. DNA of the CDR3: TGTGCCAGCGGCCGGGACAGGACGAACACCGGGGAGCTGTTTTTT. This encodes CASGRDRTNTGELFF.